This T cell receptor beta chain stems from a study of T cell therapy after organ transplantation (dated by TCRdb to between 2019 and 2020). About the investigation overall: Therapy products were autologous CMV-specific T cells expanded in vitro for about 15 days with a peptide pool of 30 HLA class I and II CMV epitopes. Each patient got up to 6 T cell doses, given every 2 weeks, and was then monitored for around 28 weeks after finishing therapy. About 80% of the ten patients were classed as clinical responders and two as nonresponders. A median of 1.92 x 10^8 CMV-specific T cells was administered to patients across 2 to 6 intravenous infusions. The study was a follow-up TRBV repertoire analysis of an open-label phase I trial of autologous CMV-specific adoptive T cell therapy in solid-organ transplant recipients. Before T cell therapy commenced, pretherapy samples of peripheral blood were collected. Of the 10 to 11 patients, only seven or eight had long-term post-therapy samples available.

General findings and caveats noted by the study authors: Few detected expansions in nonresponders may reflect reduced sample coverage from poor CD8+ T cell yield. Reconstitution after therapy appeared to include not only transferred clonotypes but also endogenous clonotypes that had not been detected in the therapy products. Assessment of confounders such as concurrent antirejection and antiviral medications was prevented by the small cohort. The fold change in CD8 clonality after therapy was inversely correlated with pretherapy clonality, which suggests that less biased repertoires were more open to remodeling. Marked pretherapy clonal expansions with minimal repertoire change after therapy were observed in nonresponders.

Using the immunoSEQ two-step, bias-controlled multiplex PCR assay, TRB CDR3 regions were amplified from genomic DNA. Sequencing of CDR3 libraries was carried out on an Illumina NextSeq 500. The source study handled its data this way. Initial alignment and bioinformatics, including bias normalization against synthetic CDR3 analogs, were performed with the immunoSEQ Analyzer platform. Annotation of V, D and J genes followed the definitions in the IMGT database. Further TRBV analyses used VDJtools version 1.1.10 and the R package tcR version 2.2.1.11 with default settings. GLIPH analysis was done using default settings in version 1.0. In CDR3 sequences with at least 5 reads, significant changes in clonotype frequency were tested by a 2-sided binomial test with Benjamini-Hochberg correction (alpha = 0.01). Drawn from immuneACCESS, this table holds only the in-frame rearrangements with V and J called that TCRdb kept. Clones are partly lost; checked studies trace under half to an unresolved V gene and leave the rest unexplained. V and J calls and clone size come straight from that table; D and trimming were deduced from the DNA. This sample gives 1,200 or so clones in total; around 70% of them show up just once. 40% of the sample is taken by the ten largest.

Worth noting for this clone: There is no known antigen for this receptor. Base-call qualities are not available, and no considerably larger clone is one nucleotide away.

This sample's time point label indicates: before start of T cell therapy. Solid-organ transplant recipients with drug-resistant/recurrent cytomegalovirus were included as patients. About 10 trial participants were selected for repertoire analysis based on availability of post-therapy peripheral blood mononuclear cells. Viable CD3+CD8+CD4- lymphocytes were sorted from PBMCs on a BD FACSAria III. The Qiagen DNeasy Kit was used to extract genomic DNA from the sorted cells. Reading from cysteine to phenylalanine, the CDR3 counts 16 amino acids. Only the CDR3 DNA is retained, 48 bases long and in frame from the first base. V and J are truncated by 8 bases and 0 bases respectively, leaving an intervening sequence of 20 bases. The germline V gene gives CDR1 as SGHVS and CDR2 as FNYEAQ.

This specimen consisted of CD8+ T cells from blood, obtained before autologous CMV-specific T cell therapy. This sequence uses TRBV7-6 and TRBJ2-7; the D gene cannot be named for sure. The TCR was taken from a human patient who had received a solid organ transplant and had CMV disease. The DNA reads as follows: TGTGCCAGCCTCCCCCTTTGGAGTCAGTACTCCTACGAGCAGTACTTC. This is translated as CASLPLWSQYSYEQYF.